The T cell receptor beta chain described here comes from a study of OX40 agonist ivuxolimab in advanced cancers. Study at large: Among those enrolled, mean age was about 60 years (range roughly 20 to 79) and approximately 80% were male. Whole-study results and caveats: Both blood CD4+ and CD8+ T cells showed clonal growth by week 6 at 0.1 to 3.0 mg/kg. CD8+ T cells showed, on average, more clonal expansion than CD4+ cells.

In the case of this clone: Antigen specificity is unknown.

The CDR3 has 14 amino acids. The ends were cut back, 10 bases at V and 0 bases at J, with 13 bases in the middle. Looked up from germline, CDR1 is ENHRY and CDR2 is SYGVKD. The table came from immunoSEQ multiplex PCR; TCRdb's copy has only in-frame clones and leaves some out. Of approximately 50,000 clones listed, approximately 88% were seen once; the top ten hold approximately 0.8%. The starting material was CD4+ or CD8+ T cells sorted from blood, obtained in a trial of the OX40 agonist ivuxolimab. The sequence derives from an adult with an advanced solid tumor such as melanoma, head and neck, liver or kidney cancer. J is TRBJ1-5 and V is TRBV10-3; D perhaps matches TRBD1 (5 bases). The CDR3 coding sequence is TGTGCCACCGACCGAGACAGTAGCAATCAGCCCCAGCATTTT. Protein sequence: CATDRDSSNQPQHF.